Listed here are 26 T cell receptor beta chains from one sample, sequenced in a study of regulatory T cells in long-lasting Graves disease. The time point here: persistent/refractory GD, antithyroid drugs over 5 years with positive TRAb. The authors made the TCR library using RNA they extracted from PBMCs. Arm-PCR with iRepertoire HTBI primers amplified the CDR3 regions for these TCR beta libraries. TCRdb used MiXCR to reprocess the multiplex PCR reads, holding one entry per CDR3 protein. Of about 290,000 distinct CDR3 sequences listed, more than 20% are singletons. This specimen consisted of peripheral blood mononuclear cells (PBMCs), obtained when the disease was refractory, from a patient treated with antithyroid drugs. The receptors derive from a female donor with Graves disease.

V and J are TRBV3-1 and TRBJ2-7, with TRBD1 matching over 10 bases. The trim removed 1 base at V and 5 bases at J, leaving 8 bases unmatched. This CDR3 has 16 amino acids. From germline, CDR1 is LGHDT and CDR2 YNNKEL (reference sequence). CDR3 protein: CASSQGSGTGDNEQYF. CDR3 bases: TGTGCCAGCAGCCAAGGCTCTGGGACAGGGGACAACGAGCAGTACTTC.

This clonotype was counted ten times or more. The V and J genes are TRBV27 and TRBJ2-7; TRBD1 might be the D (6 bases). V gave up 6 bases and J gave up 6 bases, with 12 bases separating them. Germline V gene lookup returns CDR1 MNHEY and CDR2 SMNVEV (reference sequence). This CDR3 is built from 12 residues. CDR3 nucleotides: TGTGCCAGCAGCCGAGCAGGGGTCGAGCAGTACTTC. This codes for CASSRAGVEQYF.

In its sample, this clonotype was seen many times. The rearrangement links TRBV7-2 to TRBJ2-5; perhaps TRBD2 as D (6 bases). V was shortened by 1 base and J by 4 bases, with 10 bases between the two germline ends. The germline V gene has CDR1 SGHTA and CDR2 FQGNSA. The CDR3 length is 14 residues. The CDR3 is CASSLVGGGETQYF. In DNA form, the CDR3 reads TGTGCCAGCAGCTTAGTGGGAGGCGGAGAGACCCAGTACTTC.

Here the CDR3 reads CASSLGGTRDQPQHF. The CDR3 DNA reads TGTGCCAGCTCCCTGGGCGGGACAAGGGATCAGCCCCAGCATTTT. The chain uses TRBV18 and TRBJ1-5, with TRBD1 as a possible D gene (6 bases). This CDR3 is 15 amino acids long. V lost 6 bases, J lost 5 bases, and 17 bases lay in between. Germline CDR1 KGHSH, CDR2 LQKENI.

In this sample, this clonotype turned up many times. The rearrangement links TRBV6-1 to TRBJ1-1; 8 bases map to TRBD1. The germline CDR1 and CDR2 sequences are MNHNS and SASEGT. V shed 10 bases, J shed 6 bases, and the junction held 16 bases outside the gene matches. The CDR3 has 15 residues. The CDR3 is CATCDRGSITAEAFF. CDR3 nucleotide sequence: TGTGCCACCTGCGACAGGGGTTCCATCACCGCTGAAGCTTTCTTT.

A remark on this clonotype: A much bigger clone sits one base away, suggesting this may be a read error. This rearrangement joins TRBV12-3 or TRBV12-4 to TRBJ2-2; TRBD2 agrees at 7 bases. The CDR3 contains 16 residues. J lost 6 bases, V lost 6 bases, and 13 bases had no gene match. The CDR3 region is CASSHLGLLDAGELFF. Written as DNA, the CDR3 is TGTGCCAGCAGCCACCTGGGACTATTGGACGCCGGGGAGCTGTTTTTT.

This clonotype was picked up many times. The chain has TRBV30 and TRBJ2-7; no firm D call. Germline CDR1 and CDR2: GTSNPN and SVGIG (reference sequence). V dropped 0 bases and J dropped 2 bases, with 8 bases sitting between them. The CDR3 is made up of 13 amino acids. The CDR3 coding sequence is TGTGCCTGGAGTGTACCCCGAGCCTACGAGCAGTACTTC. Protein sequence: CAWSVPRAYEQYF.

Only a few counts were recorded for this clonotype. This may stem from a read error, because a much larger clone lies one nucleotide away. Here the CDR3 omits its conserved ending phenylalanine or tryptophan, so a read error is the likely source. The chain uses TRBV28 and TRBJ2-7; no reliable D call. Germline lookup yields CDR1 MDHEN and CDR2 SYDVKM. The CDR3 runs 13 residues. Trimming pared 5 bases from V and 5 bases from J, leaving 13 bases between. CDR3 sequence (DNA): TGTGCCAGCAGTCAACACTGGGATGACGAGCAGTACCTC. This codes for CASSQHWDDEQYL.

This clonotype was found a few times. This chain links TRBV4-1 with TRBJ1-1; TRBD1 is a possible D gene (6 bases). CDR3 size: 15 residues. Germline V gene sequence: CDR1 MGHRA, CDR2 YSYEKL. V lost 0 bases, J lost 2 bases, and 10 bases lay in between. The CDR3 DNA reads as TGCGCCAGCAGCCAAGAACCGGGGGCTAACACTGAAGCTTTCTTT. This codes for CASSQEPGANTEAFF.

As for this clonotype: At one boundary the junction diverges from the germline segment, which might be a read error. The rearrangement links TRBV9 to TRBJ2-5; D is unresolved. The V gene's germline CDR1 is SGDLS and CDR2 YYNGEE. The CDR3 runs 14 residues. The CDR3 DNA is TGCGCCAGCAGCGTGGCAGATTTTCAAGAGACCCAGTACTTC. Amino acids: CASSVADFQETQYF.

This clonotype was seen a single time. The chain recombines TRBV20-1 with TRBJ1-5; a weak D match, TRBD1 (5 bases). The CDR3 extends over 17 amino acids. Per germline, CDR1 DFQATT and CDR2 SNEGSKA (reference sequence). V lost 6 bases to trimming and J lost 2 bases, with 23 bases between them. CDR3 loop: CSASSSTDAAGNQPQHF. CDR3 sequence (DNA): TGCAGTGCAAGTTCCTCGACAGACGCTGCGGGCAATCAGCCCCAGCATTTT.

This clonotype came up many times. This chain uses TRBV28 with TRBJ1-5; D might be TRBD1 (5 bases). Germline V lookup: CDR1 MDHEN, CDR2 SYDVKM. CDR3 length: 19 amino acids. V lost 7 bases to trimming and J lost 1 base, with 26 bases between them. In nucleotides, the CDR3 is TGTGCCAGCACCGAGTCCAGGGTCGGGTTGTTTGGGAGCAATCAGCCCCAGCATTTT. It yields the protein CASTESRVGLFGSNQPQHF.

V and J are TRBV19 and TRBJ1-1, with D uncertain. This CDR3 has 13 residues. CDR1 and CDR2 from the germline V gene are LNHDA and SQIVND (reference sequence). V dropped 3 bases and J dropped 9 bases, with 14 bases sitting between them. The CDR3 DNA reads TGTGCCAGTAGTATGGTTGGAGTGCAACAAGCTTTCTTT. Its protein is CASSMVGVQQAFF.

This rearrangement joins TRBV4-1 to TRBJ2-7; D is ambiguous. Trimming removed 0 bases at V and 3 bases at J, with 6 bases between. The CDR3 has 13 residues. Germline loops: CDR1 MGHRA, CDR2 YSYEKL. Written as DNA, the CDR3 is TGCGCCAGCAGCCAAGAAGACTTCTACGAGCAGTACTTC. Protein sequence: CASSQEDFYEQYF.

The J gene is TRBJ1-2, the V gene TRBV28; no firm D call. Germline CDR1 is MDHEN and CDR2 is SYDVKM. The V and J ends lost 2 bases and 3 bases respectively, with 7 bases between them. This CDR3 has 13 amino acids. The CDR3 spells CASSLMADYGYTF. DNA of the CDR3: TGTGCCAGCAGTTTAATGGCAGACTATGGCTACACCTTC.

The table lists this clonotype with many counts. V is TRBV7-2 and J is TRBJ2-5; D possibly corresponds to TRBD1 (5 bases). Trimming took off 5 bases at V and 3 bases at J, with 13 bases between the two ends. The CDR3 is made up of 14 amino acids. In germline, CDR1 is SGHTA, CDR2 FQGNSA. The chain's CDR3 is CASSQGAGKETQYF. The CDR3 DNA follows: TGTGCCAGCAGCCAAGGAGCAGGGAAAGAGACCCAGTACTTC.

This clonotype has just one count. Just one base apart from a much larger clone, this may be a read error. The chain is built from TRBV20-1 and TRBJ1-1; the D is unclear. CDR3 length: 11 amino acids. Germline V gives CDR1 DFQATT, CDR2 SNEGSKA (reference sequence). V was pared by 5 bases and J by 1 base, with 5 bases between. The CDR3 bases are TGCAGTGCTGTACAGAACACTGAAGCTTTCTTT. Residues: CSAVQNTEAFF.

The sample holds many counts of this clonotype. The chain links TRBV6-1 to TRBJ1-1; 8 bases fit TRBD1. This CDR3 spans 15 amino acids. V trimming: 6 bases; J trimming: 0 bases; junction bases outside the gene matches: 6. CDR1 and CDR2 (germline): MNHNS, SASEGT. This CDR3 is CASRGQESMNTEAFF. DNA of the CDR3: TGTGCCAGCAGGGGACAGGAGAGTATGAACACTGAAGCTTTCTTT.

This clonotype was counted ten times or more. CDR3 in amino acids: CASSQVETEETQYF. The CDR3 DNA sequence: TGTGCCAGCAGCCAAGTGGAAACAGAAGAGACCCAGTACTTC. The chain joins TRBV14 to TRBJ2-5, with D unresolved. The ends were cut back, 1 base at V and 3 bases at J, with 9 bases in the middle. The CDR3 has 14 amino acids. Germline-derived CDR1 and CDR2 are SGHDN and FVKESK.

The chain combines TRBV18 with TRBJ1-5; TRBD1 aligns across 8 bases. CDR1 is KGHSH and CDR2 is LQKENI in the germline V gene. Unmatched junction bases numbered 8, after V lost 5 bases and J lost 5 bases. CDR3 size: 15 residues. CDR3 sequence (DNA): TGTGCCAGCTCAGGCGGGACAGGTGACTATCAGCCCCAGCATTTT. This sequence encodes CASSGGTGDYQPQHF.

This clonotype was seen repeatedly, ten times or more. The V call is TRBV7-2, the J call TRBJ2-7; D not certain. The V end was cut by 4 bases, the J end by 0 bases, with 10 bases between. Per germline, CDR1 SGHTA and CDR2 FQGNSA. The CDR3 runs to 14 residues. The CDR3 coding sequence is TGTGCCAGCAGCTACGGACGGACCTCCTACGAGCAGTACTTC. Translation gives CASSYGRTSYEQYF.

This clonotype was counted many times. The V and J genes are TRBV19 and TRBJ1-2; D gene uncertain. The ends were cut back, 8 bases at V and 0 bases at J, with 7 bases in the middle. Germline V gene lookup returns CDR1 LNHDA and CDR2 SQIVND (reference sequence). CDR3 length equals 12 residues. The CDR3: CASSYSNYGYTF. The CDR3 bases are TGTGCCAGTTCATATTCTAACTATGGCTACACCTTC.

Notes on this clonotype: It may be a read error: a sequence one base away is much more abundant. This CDR3 reads CASSEGAGLAKNIRYF. CDR3 sequence (DNA): TGTGCCAGCAGTGAGGGGGCAGGTCTCGCCAAAAACATTCGGTACTTC. The chain couples TRBV2 to TRBJ2-4, with a possible D match to TRBD1 (6 bases). The CDR3 sequence is 16 residues long. CDR1 is SNHLY, CDR2 FYNNEI, per germline.

This chain connects TRBV20-1 to TRBJ1-2, with 7 bases that match TRBD1. The J segment lost 2 bases and the V segment lost 6 bases, leaving 6 bases of the junction unmatched. This CDR3 has 13 amino acids. Germline CDR1 and CDR2: DFQATT and SNEGSKA (reference sequence). As DNA, the CDR3 is TGCAGTGCAGAGGGGGCGGCCAACTATGGCTACACCTTC. The encoded protein is CSAEGAANYGYTF.

The chain recombines TRBV6-1 with TRBJ2-7, with D unclear. Trimming removed 6 bases at V and 1 base at J, with 10 bases between. CDR1 is MNHNS, CDR2 SASEGT, per germline. CDR3 length: 13 residues. The CDR3 here is CASSGRNSYEQYF. The CDR3 DNA follows: TGTGCCAGCAGCGGGCGGAATTCCTACGAGCAGTACTTC.

This clonotype occurred a few times. The chain recombines TRBV6-5 with TRBJ1-1; D remains unclear. Per the germline V gene, CDR1 is MNHEY and CDR2 is SVGAGI. This CDR3 is built from 16 residues. V shed 2 bases and J shed 1 base, with 14 bases lying between them. CDR3 in DNA: TGTGCCAGCAGTTACGCCATGGCTAAAGCGAACACTGAAGCTTTCTTT. Translation gives CASSYAMAKANTEAFF.